The 24 T cell receptor beta chains below come from one sample, sequenced in a study of T-cell memory formation after mild COVID-19. TCRdb reanalysed the 5' RACE reads using MiXCR and keeps one entry per CDR3 protein. The sample includes about 300,000 distinct CDR3 sequences, roughly a fifth of them seen just once. The source material was PBMCs or a T cell subset sorted from them (not recorded which). These receptors were obtained from a man between 18 and 29 years old who had mild COVID-19 (a few samples of this study predate the infection). Cell type and time point are not known.

In DNA form, the CDR3 reads TGCAGCGTGGCCGGGACTACCGGCGGGGATACGCAGTATTTT. Its protein is CSVAGTTGGDTQYF. The chain has TRBV29-1 and TRBJ2-3, with 7 positions matching TRBD2. This CDR3 is 14 amino acids long. Losses at the gene ends were 6 bases for V and 6 bases for J; bases not matched to a gene: 12. Germline-derived CDR1 and CDR2 are SQVTM and ANQGSEA.

This clonotype was observed many times. The chain couples TRBV29-1 to TRBJ2-3; unclear D gene. This CDR3 has 13 amino acids. Germline V CDR1 and CDR2: SQVTM, ANQGSEA. Deletions cut 5 bases from V and 0 bases from J, with 9 bases between. The DNA of the CDR3 is TGCAGCGTTAACGTGGGGAGCACAGATACGCAGTATTTT. It encodes CSVNVGSTDTQYF.

V gene TRBV15 combines with J gene TRBJ2-7; 9 positions match TRBD2. The germline CDR1 and CDR2 sequences are LNHNV and YYDKDF (reference sequence). Germline trimming cut 1 base from V and 2 bases from J; bases unmatched to any gene: 3. The length of the CDR3 is 15 residues. The CDR3 reads CATSRGLAETYEQYV. DNA of the CDR3: TGTGCCACCAGCAGAGGACTAGCGGAAACCTACGAGCAGTACGTC.

This chain joins TRBV6-1 and TRBJ2-3, with TRBD2 identical over 8 bases. Trimming at V came to 3 bases and at J to 1 base, leaving 6 bases not matched to a gene. The CDR3 runs 16 residues. Germline V gene lookup returns CDR1 MNHNS and CDR2 SASEGT. As DNA, the CDR3 is TGTGCCAGCAGTGAGGGTCCAGCGGGAGGCACAGATACGCAGTATTTT. Translating it yields CASSEGPAGGTDTQYF.

The chain joins TRBV14 to TRBJ1-4; no reliable D call. The CDR3 has 13 amino acids. CDR1 is SGHDN and CDR2 is FVKESK in the germline V gene. Trimming took off 4 bases at V and 4 bases at J, with 7 bases between the two ends. For the CDR3, the DNA is TGTGCCAGCAGCCGCGGGCGTAATGAAAAACTGTTTTTT. Translating gives CASSRGRNEKLFF.

This clonotype was counted between two and nine times. The CDR3 loop reads CASSFWPATNEKLFF. CDR3 nucleotides: TGCGCCAGCAGCTTTTGGCCGGCAACTAATGAAAAACTGTTTTTT. The genes are TRBV5-1 and TRBJ1-4; D gene unclear. The CDR3 has 15 residues. V shed 2 bases and J shed 0 bases, with 8 bases lying between them. Germline V lookup: CDR1 SGHRS, CDR2 YFSETQ.

This clonotype has just a few counts. J is TRBJ2-2 and V is TRBV5-1; D is unresolved. Germline V gene sequence: CDR1 SGHRS, CDR2 YFSETQ. Trimming shortened V by 0 bases and J by 5 bases, and 11 bases separated the two germline ends. The CDR3 is 15 amino acids. The CDR3, as DNA: TGCGCCAGCAGCTTGGCCTCATTATTTACCGGGGAGCTGTTTTTT. It encodes CASSLASLFTGELFF.

The V call is TRBV10-3, the J call TRBJ2-7; possible D gene TRBD1, 5 bases. Germline V lookup: CDR1 ENHRY, CDR2 SYGVKD. V was trimmed by 4 bases and J by 1 base, leaving 11 bases between them. The CDR3 has 14 amino acids. CDR3 in DNA: TGTGCCATCAGTGCGGTCGACAGTTCCTACGAGCAGTACGTC. This encodes CAISAVDSSYEQYV.

The V and J genes are TRBV6-6 and TRBJ2-7; 12 bases agree with TRBD2. The germline CDR1 and CDR2 sequences are MNHNY and SVGAGI (reference sequence). This CDR3 contains 17 residues. The trim removed 0 bases at V and 4 bases at J, leaving 7 bases unmatched. CDR3 in amino acids: CASSYSERTSGKYEQYV. DNA of the CDR3: TGTGCCAGCAGTTACTCGGAGAGGACTAGCGGGAAATACGAGCAGTACGTC.

CDR3 amino acids: CASSLATSADYEQYF. CDR3 in DNA: TGTGCCAGCAGCTTAGCAACTAGCGCGGACTACGAGCAGTACTTC. The chain is built from TRBV7-2 and TRBJ2-7; 7 bases match TRBD2. J gave up 3 bases and V 0 bases, and 5 bases lay outside the gene matches. This CDR3 has 15 residues. Germline CDR1 and CDR2: SGHTA and FQGNSA.

This clonotype showed up just once. The chain has TRBV19 and TRBJ1-5; the D gene is possibly TRBD1 (6 bases). This CDR3 region has 15 residues. Germline CDR1 LNHDA, CDR2 SQIVND (reference sequence). Trimming removed 3 bases from V and 2 bases from J, with 11 bases in between. The CDR3 DNA follows: TGTGCCAGTAGTATTGATACAGGGCGCAATCAGCCCCAGCATTTT. This sequence encodes CASSIDTGRNQPQHF.

The chain carries TRBV7-9 and TRBJ1-2; D not certain. Germline V gene data show CDR1 as SEHNR and CDR2 as FQNEAQ (reference sequence). The CDR3 sequence is 12 residues long. The ends were cut back, 5 bases at V and 4 bases at J, with 8 bases in the middle. The CDR3 reads CASSTRSYGYTF. The DNA for the CDR3 is TGTGCCAGCAGCACAAGGTCCTATGGCTACACCTTC.

The V call is TRBV6-2 or TRBV6-3, the J call TRBJ2-2, with 10 positions matching TRBD1. This CDR3 comprises 16 residues. Germline assignment: CDR1 MNHEY and CDR2 SVGEGT. The junction had 4 bases not matched to a gene; V was cut back by 5 bases and J by 1 base. CDR3 amino acids: CASSTWTGGNTGELFF. The CDR3 DNA reads as TGTGCCAGCAGTACGTGGACAGGGGGGAACACCGGGGAGCTGTTTTTT.

This clonotype was counted between two and nine times. The rearrangement uses TRBV9 and TRBJ2-5; D is undetermined. Germline-derived CDR1 and CDR2 are SGDLS and YYNGEE. The CDR3 runs 12 residues. Between the trimmed V and J ends, which lost 0 bases and 5 bases, there was a span of 5 bases. For the CDR3, the DNA is TGTGCCAGCAGCGTAGAGGCGGAGACCCAGTACTTC. Amino acid sequence: CASSVEAETQYF. Supplemented by reference TRBV9 and TRBJ2-5, the full variable domain reads DSGVTQTPKHLITATGQRVTLRCSPRSGDLSVYWYQQSLDQGLQFLIQYYNGEERAKGNILERFSAQQFPDLHSELNLSSLELGDSALYFCASSVEAETQYFGPGTRLLVL.

In its sample, this clonotype was seen once. This sequence joins TRBV9 and TRBJ2-5; 8 positions agree with TRBD2. Trimming at V came to 0 bases and at J to 2 bases, leaving 0 bases not matched to a gene. The CDR3 length is 14 residues. CDR1 and CDR2 from the germline V gene are SGDLS and YYNGEE. CDR3 bases: TGTGCCAGCAGCGTAGGACTAGCGCAAGAGACCCAGTACTTC. Translation gives CASSVGLAQETQYF.

In this sample, this clonotype turned up a few times. V usage is TRBV3-1 and J usage is TRBJ2-1; D unclear. The CDR3 length is 12 residues. The V and J ends lost 3 bases and 9 bases respectively, with 9 bases between them. From germline, CDR1 is LGHDT and CDR2 YNNKEL (reference sequence). As DNA, the CDR3 is TGTGCCAGCAGCCAGATGAGTGGTGAGCAGTTCTTC. This translates into CASSQMSGEQFF.

The V gene is TRBV7-2, the J gene TRBJ1-3, with a possible D match to TRBD1 (5 bases). This CDR3 has 13 amino acids. Trimming cost V 5 bases and J 2 bases, with 7 bases left between them. CDR1 is SGHTA and CDR2 is FQGNSA in the germline V gene. Here the CDR3 reads CASSPGAGNTIYF. DNA for the CDR3: TGTGCCAGCAGCCCGGGGGCTGGAAACACCATATATTTT.

Here the CDR3 DNA reads TGTGCCAGCAGTTACGAGAACGGAGGCACTGAAGCTTTCTTT. Protein sequence: CASSYENGGTEAFF. V is TRBV6-2 or TRBV6-3 and J is TRBJ1-1; no clear D gene. The germline V gene encodes CDR1 MNHEY and CDR2 SVGEGT. The CDR3 runs to 14 residues. Trimming removed 2 bases at V and 4 bases at J, with 11 bases between.

This clonotype was picked up a small number of times. The chain is built from TRBV7-9 and TRBJ2-1; maybe TRBD1 (6 bases). The CDR3 is made up of 15 amino acids. Looked up from germline, CDR1 is SEHNR and CDR2 is FQNEAQ (reference sequence). The ends were cut back, 2 bases at V and 5 bases at J, with 13 bases in the middle. The CDR3 here is CASSLWQGRNNEQFF. DNA of the CDR3: TGTGCCAGCAGCTTATGGCAGGGGCGAAACAATGAGCAGTTCTTC. The variable domain in full, completed from reference TRBV7-9 and TRBJ2-1, reads DTGVSQNPRHKITKRGQNVTFRCDPISEHNRLYWYRQTLGQGPEFLTYFQNEAQLEKSRLLSDRFSAERPKGSFSTLEIQRTEQGDSAMYLCASSLWQGRNNEQFFGPGTRLTVL.

This clonotype was detected only a few times. The chain combines TRBV10-3 with TRBJ2-7; 11 bases are shared with TRBD2. Germline loops: CDR1 ENHRY, CDR2 SYGVKD. CDR3 length equals 17 residues. J lost 5 bases, V lost 4 bases, and 13 bases had no gene match. CDR3 residues: CAISGNSGGARSDEQYV. CDR3 sequence (DNA): TGTGCCATCAGTGGAAATAGCGGGGGGGCCAGGTCGGACGAGCAGTACGTC.

The chain links TRBV7-9 to TRBJ2-1; D is uncertain. From germline, CDR1 is SEHNR and CDR2 FQNEAQ (reference sequence). Deletions cut 0 bases from V and 8 bases from J, with 17 bases between. The CDR3 totals 16 residues. CDR3 amino acids: CASSLARFITDHEQFF. The DNA of the CDR3 is TGTGCCAGCAGCTTAGCGCGATTCATAACAGACCATGAGCAGTTCTTC.

The chain joins TRBV30 to TRBJ1-2, with D perhaps matching TRBD1 (5 bases). The CDR3 spans 13 residues. Germline CDR1 is GTSNPN and CDR2 is SVGIG (reference sequence). The V end was cut by 4 bases, the J end by 8 bases, with 17 bases between. CDR3: CAWTTGALRGYTF. CDR3 DNA sequence: TGTGCCTGGACCACCGGGGCTCTGAGGGGCTACACCTTC. The full variable domain, with the rest looked up from reference TRBV30 and TRBJ1-2, is SQTIHQWPATLVQPVGSPLSLECTVEGTSNPNLYWYRQAAGRGLQLLFYSVGIGQISSEVPQNLSASRPQDRQFILSSKKLLLSDSGFYLCAWTTGALRGYTFGSGTRLTVV.

This clonotype showed up just a few times. The chain uses TRBV7-8 and TRBJ2-7; 9 bases fit TRBD1. The CDR3 has 12 amino acids. The germline V gene has CDR1 SGHVS and CDR2 FQNEAQ. V lost 7 bases, J lost 5 bases, and 3 bases stayed unmatched. Here the CDR3 DNA reads TGTGCCAGCACGGACAGGGGAGACGAGCAGTACTTC. Its protein is CASTDRGDEQYF.

V is TRBV6-5 and J is TRBJ2-2; D may match TRBD1 or TRBD2 (5 bases each). CDR3 length: 14 residues. V was trimmed by 2 bases and J by 5 bases, leaving 9 bases between them. Germline V CDR1 and CDR2: MNHEY, SVGAGI. CDR3 sequence reads: CASSYRDGTGELFF. The CDR3 nucleotides are TGTGCCAGCAGTTACAGGGACGGTACCGGGGAGCTGTTTTTT.